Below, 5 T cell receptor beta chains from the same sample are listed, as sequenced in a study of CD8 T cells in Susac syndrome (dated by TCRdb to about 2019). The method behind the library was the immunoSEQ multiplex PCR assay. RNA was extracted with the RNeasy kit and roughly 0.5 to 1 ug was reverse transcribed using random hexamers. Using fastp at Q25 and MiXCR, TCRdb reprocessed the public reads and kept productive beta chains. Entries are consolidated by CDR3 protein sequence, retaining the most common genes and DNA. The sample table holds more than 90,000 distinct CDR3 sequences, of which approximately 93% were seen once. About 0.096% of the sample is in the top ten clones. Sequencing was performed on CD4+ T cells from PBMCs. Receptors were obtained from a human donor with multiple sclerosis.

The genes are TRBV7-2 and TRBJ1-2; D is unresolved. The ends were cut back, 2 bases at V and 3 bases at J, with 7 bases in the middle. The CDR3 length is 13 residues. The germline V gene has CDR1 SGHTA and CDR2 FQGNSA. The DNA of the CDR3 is TGTGCCAGCAGCTTATATGTTGACTATGGCTACACCTTC. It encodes CASSLYVDYGYTF.

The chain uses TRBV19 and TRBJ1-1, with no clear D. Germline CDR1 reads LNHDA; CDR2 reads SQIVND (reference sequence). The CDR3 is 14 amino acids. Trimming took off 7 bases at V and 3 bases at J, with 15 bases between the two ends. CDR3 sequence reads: CASIMTIGHTEAFF. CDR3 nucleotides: TGTGCCAGTATTATGACTATCGGGCACACTGAAGCTTTCTTT.

In DNA, the CDR3 is TGTGCCAGCAGCCAAGAGGCCGTATCCTATGGCTACACCTTC. Translated, it gives CASSQEAVSYGYTF. The gene calls are TRBV3-1 and TRBJ1-2; no clear D. Per the germline V gene, CDR1 is LGHDT and CDR2 is YNNKEL (reference sequence). The germline V and J ends were trimmed by 0 bases and 4 bases, with 9 bases remaining between them. This CDR3 spans 14 amino acids.

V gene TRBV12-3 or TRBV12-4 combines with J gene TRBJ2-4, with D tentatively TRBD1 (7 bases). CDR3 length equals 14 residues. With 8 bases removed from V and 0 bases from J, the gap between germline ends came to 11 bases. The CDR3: CASGQGGAKNIQYF. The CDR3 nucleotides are TGTGCCAGCGGGCAGGGGGGAGCCAAAAACATTCAGTACTTC.

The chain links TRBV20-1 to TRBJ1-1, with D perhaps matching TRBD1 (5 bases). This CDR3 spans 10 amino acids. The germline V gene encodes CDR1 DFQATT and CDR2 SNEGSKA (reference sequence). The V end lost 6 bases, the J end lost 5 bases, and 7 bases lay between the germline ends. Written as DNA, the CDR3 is TGCAGTGCCGGGGGGACTGAAGCTTTCTTT. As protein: CSAGGTEAFF.